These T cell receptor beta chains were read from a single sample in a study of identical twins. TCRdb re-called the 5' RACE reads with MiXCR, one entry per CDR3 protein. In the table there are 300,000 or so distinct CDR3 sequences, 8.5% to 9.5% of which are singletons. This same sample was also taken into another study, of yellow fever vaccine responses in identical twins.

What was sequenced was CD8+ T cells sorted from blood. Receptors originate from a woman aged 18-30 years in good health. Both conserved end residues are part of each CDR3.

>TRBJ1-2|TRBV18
CASSPDENGYTF
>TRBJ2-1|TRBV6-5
CASSYPLGGTYNEQFF
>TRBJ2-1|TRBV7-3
CASSDSVLAGGSSYNEQFF
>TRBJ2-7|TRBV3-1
CASSQDPSHYEQYF
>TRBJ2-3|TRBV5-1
CASTTGTLRGGANADTQYF
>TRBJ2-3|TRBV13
CASSLLTSSTDTQYF
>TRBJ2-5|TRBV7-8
CASSLWTGGETQYF
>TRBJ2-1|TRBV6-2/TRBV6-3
CASSYPRGQLNEQFF
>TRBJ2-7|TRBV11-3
CASSLGYGYQQYF
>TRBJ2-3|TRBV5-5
CASSSTGTGDTQYF
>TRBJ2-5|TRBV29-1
CSVEGSAGRETQYF
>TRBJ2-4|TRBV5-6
CASSSGWDGLAKNIQYF
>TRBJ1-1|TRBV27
CASKGYQGKNTEAFF
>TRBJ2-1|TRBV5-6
CASSPRGHPNDEQFF
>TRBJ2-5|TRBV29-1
CSVEARASGATYQETQYF
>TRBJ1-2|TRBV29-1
CSVENTRDRDAYGYTF